Sequencing of this T cell receptor beta chain was carried out in a study of T cell responses to AZD1222 COVID-19 vaccine. At the level of the study: Pooling was applied to second doses at about 4 or about 12 weeks.

About this clone itself: Its target is not known.

Study observations and caveats: The sample set comprised mostly white British donors with more females, and clonal diversity was possibly underestimated. Spike regions recognized by vaccine-associated CD4 TCRs spanned the protein, led by 160-218 and 743-854. After the peak T cell response, and only then, were repertoires sampled.

Assay: immunoSEQ multiplex PCR; the TCRdb copy retains only in-frame clones and omits some. The sample carries 90,000 to 120,000 clones, approximately 93% recorded once. The ends were cut back, 5 bases at V and 0 bases at J, with 14 bases in the middle. Germline CDR1 KGHSH, CDR2 LQKENI. The CDR3 is 16 residues long. This receptor was identified in an adult in good health. V is TRBV18 and J is TRBJ1-3, with a possible D match to TRBD1 (6 bases). The sample was peripheral blood, taken on day 0 of AZD1222 vaccination. The CDR3 DNA sequence: TGTGCCAGCTCAGCCAACAGGGTCGACTCTGGAAACACCATATATTTT. Its protein product is CASSANRVDSGNTIYF.